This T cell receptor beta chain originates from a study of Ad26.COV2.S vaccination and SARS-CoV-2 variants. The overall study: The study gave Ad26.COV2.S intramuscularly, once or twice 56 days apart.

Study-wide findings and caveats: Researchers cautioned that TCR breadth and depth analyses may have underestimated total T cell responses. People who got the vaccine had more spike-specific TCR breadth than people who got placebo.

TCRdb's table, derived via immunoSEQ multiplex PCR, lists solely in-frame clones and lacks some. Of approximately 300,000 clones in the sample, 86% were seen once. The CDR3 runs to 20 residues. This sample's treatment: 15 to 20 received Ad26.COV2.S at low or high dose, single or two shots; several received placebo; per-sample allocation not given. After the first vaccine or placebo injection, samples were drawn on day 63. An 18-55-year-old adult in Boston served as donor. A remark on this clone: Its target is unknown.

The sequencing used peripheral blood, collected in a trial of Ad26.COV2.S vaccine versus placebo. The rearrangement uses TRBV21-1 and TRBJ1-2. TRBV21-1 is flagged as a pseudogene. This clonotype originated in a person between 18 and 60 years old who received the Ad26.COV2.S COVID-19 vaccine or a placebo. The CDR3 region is CASSKAEQTPLQGANYGYTF. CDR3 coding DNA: TGTGCCAGCAGCAAAGCTGAGCAAACCCCACTTCAGGGAGCCAACTATGGCTACACCTTC.